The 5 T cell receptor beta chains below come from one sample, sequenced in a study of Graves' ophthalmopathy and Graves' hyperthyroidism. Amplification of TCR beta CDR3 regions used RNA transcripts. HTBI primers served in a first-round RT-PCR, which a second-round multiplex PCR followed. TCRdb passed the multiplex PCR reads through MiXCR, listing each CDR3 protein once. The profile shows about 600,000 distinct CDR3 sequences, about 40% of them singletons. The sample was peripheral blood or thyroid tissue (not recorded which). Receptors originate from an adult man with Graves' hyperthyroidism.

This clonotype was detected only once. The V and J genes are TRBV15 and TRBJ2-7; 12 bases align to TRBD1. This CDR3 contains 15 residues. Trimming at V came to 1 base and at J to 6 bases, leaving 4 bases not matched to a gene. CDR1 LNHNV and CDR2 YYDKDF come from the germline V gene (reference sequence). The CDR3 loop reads CATSRAGTGGGEQYF. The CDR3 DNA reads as TGTGCCACCAGCAGAGCCGGGACAGGGGGCGGCGAGCAGTACTTC.

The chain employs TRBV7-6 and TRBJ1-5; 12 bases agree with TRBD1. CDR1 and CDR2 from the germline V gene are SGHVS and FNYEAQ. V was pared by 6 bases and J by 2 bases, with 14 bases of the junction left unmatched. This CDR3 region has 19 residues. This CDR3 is CASSSPRDRGRLGNQPQHF. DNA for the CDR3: TGTGCCAGCAGTTCTCCCCGGGACAGGGGGCGTCTTGGCAATCAGCCCCAGCATTTT. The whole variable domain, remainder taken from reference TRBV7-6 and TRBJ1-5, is GAGVSQSPRYKVTKRGQDVALRCDPISGHVSLYWYRQALGQGPEFLTYFNYEAQQDKSGLPNDRFSAERPEGSISTLTIQRTEQRDSAMYRCASSSPRDRGRLGNQPQHFGDGTRLSIL.

The CDR3 sequence: CASSLGGGVLMNTEAFF. The CDR3 nucleotides are TGCGCCAGCAGCTTGGGAGGGGGCGTTTTGATGAACACTGAAGCTTTCTTT. This rearrangement joins TRBV5-1 to TRBJ1-1; 7 bases line up with TRBD1. The CDR3 sequence is 17 residues long. Germline V lookup: CDR1 SGHRS, CDR2 YFSETQ. V lost 0 bases and J lost 0; bases outside the gene matches: 8.

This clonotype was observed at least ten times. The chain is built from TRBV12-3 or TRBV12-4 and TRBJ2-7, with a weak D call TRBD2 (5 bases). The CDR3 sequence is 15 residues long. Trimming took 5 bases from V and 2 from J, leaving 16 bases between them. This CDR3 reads CASSPLTGITYEQYF. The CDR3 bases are TGTGCCAGCAGTCCCCTCACCGGGATCACCTACGAGCAGTACTTC.

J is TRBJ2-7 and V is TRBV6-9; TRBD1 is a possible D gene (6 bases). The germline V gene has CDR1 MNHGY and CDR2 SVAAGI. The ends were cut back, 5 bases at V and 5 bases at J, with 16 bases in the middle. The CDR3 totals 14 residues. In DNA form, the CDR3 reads TGTGCCAGCAGTCCCGCAGGGGCGTATAACGAGCAGTACTTC. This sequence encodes CASSPAGAYNEQYF.